Given below is one T cell receptor (beta chain) in context. These data originate in a study of blood T cell repertoires in COVID-19. Study information: Researchers got acute and convalescent COVID-19 samples from the United States, Italy and Spain. T cells, B-cell-depleted T cells, or PBMCs supplied cDNA or gDNA.

Original methodology: Cell counts per sample came from amplifying reference gene primers. The data were produced by immunoSEQ multiplex PCR, yet TCRdb's version contains in-frame clones alone and is incomplete. From that table come the V and J calls and clone size; the DNA was used to work out D and trimming. The data show about 170,000 clones, 88% seen once. This CDR3 comprises 13 residues. V lost 4 bases, J lost 1 base, and 7 bases lay in between. Germline V CDR1 and CDR2: LGHDT, YNNKEL (reference sequence). The origin of this receptor is a man between 45 and 60 years old who had recovered from COVID-19. The sequenced material came from peripheral blood. The chain links TRBV3-1 (or the pseudogene TRBV3-2) to TRBJ2-5; possibly TRBD2 for D (6 bases). CDR3 nucleotide sequence: TGTGCCAGCAGCCGGGGGGTCCAAGAGACCCAGTACTTC. This gives the protein CASSRGVQETQYF.